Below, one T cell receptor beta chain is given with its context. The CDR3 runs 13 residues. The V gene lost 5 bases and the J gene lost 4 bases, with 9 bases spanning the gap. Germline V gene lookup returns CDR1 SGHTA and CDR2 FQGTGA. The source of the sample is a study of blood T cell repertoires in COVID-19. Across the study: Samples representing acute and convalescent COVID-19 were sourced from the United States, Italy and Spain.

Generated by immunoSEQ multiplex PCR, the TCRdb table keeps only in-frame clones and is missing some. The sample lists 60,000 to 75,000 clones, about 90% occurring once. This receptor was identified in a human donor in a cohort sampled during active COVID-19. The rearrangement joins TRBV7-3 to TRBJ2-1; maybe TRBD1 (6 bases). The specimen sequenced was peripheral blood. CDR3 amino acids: CASSQDRYNEQFF. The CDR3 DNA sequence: TGTGCCAGCAGCCAGGACAGATACAATGAGCAGTTCTTC.